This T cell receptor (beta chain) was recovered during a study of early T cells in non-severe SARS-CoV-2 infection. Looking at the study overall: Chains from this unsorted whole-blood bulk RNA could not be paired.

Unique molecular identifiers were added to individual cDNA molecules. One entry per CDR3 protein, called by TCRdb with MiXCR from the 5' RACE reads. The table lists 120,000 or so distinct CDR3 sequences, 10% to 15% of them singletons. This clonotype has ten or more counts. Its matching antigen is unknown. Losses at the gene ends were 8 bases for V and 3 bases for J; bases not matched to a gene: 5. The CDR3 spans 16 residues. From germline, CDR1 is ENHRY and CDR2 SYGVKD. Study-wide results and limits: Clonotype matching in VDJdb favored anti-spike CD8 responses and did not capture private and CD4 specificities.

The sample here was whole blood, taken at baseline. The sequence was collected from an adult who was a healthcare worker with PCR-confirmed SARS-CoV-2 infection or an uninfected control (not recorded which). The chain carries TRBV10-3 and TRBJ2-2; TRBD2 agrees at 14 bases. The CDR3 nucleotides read TGTGCCATCCGACTAGCGGGAGGGCCCGACACCGGGGAGCTGTTTTTT. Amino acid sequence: CAIRLAGGPDTGELFF.